Presented here are 20 T cell receptor beta chains from one specimen sequenced in a study of cytomegalovirus exposure and HLA in healthy donors. Primers: 60 Vbeta forward and 13 Jbeta reverse. Method: immunoSEQ multiplex PCR; TCRdb's copy keeps in-frame clones and lacks some. The sample shows over 85,000 clones, over 65% of them seen only once. Sequenced: PBMCs. These receptor sequences come from a man aged 25 to 40 in good health and CMV-seropositive.

DNA of the CDR3: TGTGCCTGGAGTGTATCCCCAGCTAACTATGGCTACACCTTC. Translation gives CAWSVSPANYGYTF. The V gene is TRBV30, the J gene TRBJ1-2; D is unresolved. Germline values: CDR1 GTSNPN, CDR2 SVGIG (reference sequence). The V and J ends lost 0 bases and 0 bases respectively, with 8 bases between them. The CDR3 spans 14 residues. Combining the CDR3 with reference TRBV30 and TRBJ1-2 gives the whole variable domain SQTIHQWPATLVQPVGSPLSLECTVEGTSNPNLYWYRQAAGRGLQLLFYSVGIGQISSEVPQNLSASRPQDRQFILSSKKLLLSDSGFYLCAWSVSPANYGYTFGSGTRLTVV.

The rearrangement links TRBV28 to TRBJ1-1; D is uncertain. CDR3 length equals 14 residues. CDR1 is MDHEN, CDR2 SYDVKM, per germline. With 3 bases removed from V and 1 base from J, the gap between germline ends came to 9 bases. CDR3 sequence: CASSFPVQNTEAFF. CDR3 nucleotide sequence: TGTGCCAGCAGTTTCCCAGTCCAGAACACTGAAGCTTTCTTT.

This clone was detected only once. J is TRBJ2-2 and V is TRBV27; 8 positions agree with TRBD2. Germline-derived CDR1 and CDR2 are MNHEY and SMNVEV (reference sequence). Trimming at V came to 7 bases and at J to 5 bases, leaving 3 bases not matched to a gene. The CDR3 totals 13 residues. The chain's CDR3 is CASMGGGTGELFF. CDR3 coding DNA: TGTGCCAGCATGGGCGGGGGGACCGGGGAGCTGTTTTTT.

The chain is built from TRBV5-6 and TRBJ2-5; 8 bases are a match to TRBD2. The V gene end was trimmed by 1 base and the J gene end by 1 base; junction bases not matched to a gene: 3. This CDR3 has 15 amino acids. Germline V lookup: CDR1 SGHDT, CDR2 YYEEEE. The CDR3 nucleotides are TGTGCCAGCAGCTTGTGGCGGGGGGCCCAAGAGACCCAGTACTTC. Protein sequence: CASSLWRGAQETQYF.

V is TRBV28 and J is TRBJ1-3; D is possibly TRBD1 (6 bases). The ends were cut back, 1 base at V and 3 bases at J, with 10 bases in the middle. There are 15 residues in the CDR3. Germline V CDR1 and CDR2: MDHEN, SYDVKM. CDR3 amino acids: CASSLYRAIGNTIYF. CDR3 nucleotide sequence: TGTGCCAGCAGTTTATACAGGGCGATTGGAAACACCATATATTTT. Based on the CDR3 plus reference TRBV28 and TRBJ1-3, the full variable domain is DVKVTQSSRYLVKRTGEKVFLECVQDMDHENMFWYRQDPGLGLRLIYFSYDVKMKEKGDIPEGYSVSREKKERFSLILESASTNQTSMYLCASSLYRAIGNTIYFGEGSWLTVV.

This clone was seen only once. The chain joins TRBV2 to TRBJ1-2; tentatively, D is TRBD1 (5 bases). CDR1 SNHLY and CDR2 FYNNEI come from the germline V gene. The CDR3 length is 14 residues. Trimming left V 5 bases short and J 4 bases short, with 14 bases between. The CDR3 DNA is TGTGCCAGCAGTCCCCTGGACAATCTCTATGGCTACACCTTC. It yields the protein CASSPLDNLYGYTF.

The V gene is TRBV4-2, the J gene TRBJ1-2, with 10 bases lining up with TRBD1. The CDR3 contains 17 residues. The V gene end was trimmed by 0 bases and the J gene end by 3 bases; junction bases not matched to a gene: 7. CDR1 LGHNA and CDR2 YNFKEQ come from the germline V gene. The CDR3 sequence is CASSQDTGDRGYYGYTF. The CDR3 nucleotides are TGTGCCAGCAGCCAAGATACCGGGGACAGGGGATACTATGGCTACACCTTC.

CDR3 DNA sequence: TGTGCCAGCAGCCCGGGCACAGATACGCAGTATTTT. It is translated as CASSPGTDTQYF. The chain has TRBV11-3 and TRBJ2-3; D is uncertain. V shed 5 bases and J shed 1 base, with 4 bases lying between them. CDR3 length: 12 residues. Germline-derived CDR1 and CDR2 are SGHNT and YENEEA.

The chain employs TRBV5-1 and TRBJ1-3; 10 bases are shared with TRBD1. After removal of 4 bases from V and 2 bases from J, the junction contained 6 bases not matched to a gene. Germline CDR1 reads SGHRS; CDR2 reads YFSETQ. This CDR3 comprises 16 residues. The DNA of the CDR3 is TGCGCCAGCAGCCCCGGGACAGGGGAAACTGGAAACACCATATATTTT. Encoded protein: CASSPGTGETGNTIYF.

The chain uses TRBV7-2 and TRBJ2-5; TRBD2 agrees at 8 bases. J gave up 2 bases and V 1 base, and 6 bases lay outside the gene matches. Germline V gene sequence: CDR1 SGHTA, CDR2 FQGNSA. The CDR3 is 16 amino acids. DNA for the CDR3: TGTGCCAGCAGCTTAGACCCAGCGGGGGTTCAAGAGACCCAGTACTTC. Translation gives CASSLDPAGVQETQYF.

The V gene is TRBV19, the J gene TRBJ1-2, with D perhaps TRBD1 (6 bases). Per germline, CDR1 LNHDA and CDR2 SQIVND (reference sequence). Trimming took off 11 bases at V and 1 base at J, with 29 bases between the two ends. The CDR3 has 18 residues. CDR3 nucleotide sequence: TGTGCCTCCCAGTCCACCATCGGGGGGACACATTTTAACTATGGCTACACCTTC. This encodes CASQSTIGGTHFNYGYTF.

J is TRBJ2-3 and V is TRBV7-9; TRBD1 aligns across 11 bases. The junction had 5 bases not matched to a gene; V was cut back by 5 bases and J by 4 bases. Per germline, CDR1 SEHNR and CDR2 FQNEAQ (reference sequence). The CDR3 has 15 amino acids. The CDR3 protein is CASSIRTGGPDTQYF. CDR3 nucleotide sequence: TGTGCCAGCAGCATCAGGACAGGGGGCCCAGATACGCAGTATTTT.

This chain joins TRBV30 and TRBJ2-7; TRBD2 agrees at 10 bases. Germline V lookup: CDR1 GTSNPN, CDR2 SVGIG (reference sequence). V was pared by 2 bases and J by 6 bases, with 10 bases of the junction left unmatched. The CDR3 length is 15 residues. The CDR3 sequence is CAWSTGRLAGAEQYF. Here the CDR3 DNA reads TGTGCCTGGAGTACAGGTAGGCTAGCGGGGGCCGAGCAGTACTTC.

CDR3 sequence (DNA): TGTGCCAGCAGTTACTCGGGCCTTCTTGGCAATGAGCAGTTCTTC. It yields the protein CASSYSGLLGNEQFF. The chain carries TRBV6-6 and TRBJ2-1, with D unresolved. CDR1 and CDR2 from the germline V gene are MNHNY and SVGAGI (reference sequence). Trimming removed 0 bases at V and 6 bases at J, with 12 bases between. CDR3 length: 15 amino acids.

The chain couples TRBV27 to TRBJ2-7; TRBD1 is a possible D gene (5 bases). This CDR3 region has 13 residues. The V gene's germline CDR1 is MNHEY and CDR2 SMNVEV (reference sequence). The V gene lost 3 bases and the J gene lost 5 bases, with 11 bases spanning the gap. CDR3 residues: CASSFQGTDEQYF. The CDR3 DNA reads as TGTGCCAGCAGTTTTCAGGGAACGGACGAGCAGTACTTC.

Of note for this clone: Within the sample, other DNA sequences also encode this same CDR3. The chain uses TRBV4-3 and TRBJ1-4; no reliable D call. Germline CDR1 is LGHNA and CDR2 is YSLEER. This CDR3 is built from 14 residues. Trimming removed 6 bases at V and 6 bases at J, with 14 bases between. This CDR3 is CASSQWETDEKLFF. The CDR3 DNA follows: TGCGCCAGCAGTCAATGGGAGACCGATGAAAAACTGTTTTTT.

The chain couples TRBV7-2 to TRBJ2-7; TRBD2 matches at 8 bases. The CDR3 loop spans 15 amino acids. Trimming at V came to 3 bases and at J to 3 bases, leaving 7 bases not matched to a gene. Germline V gene lookup returns CDR1 SGHTA and CDR2 FQGNSA. The chain's CDR3 is CASSFSGGDGYEQYF. The CDR3 nucleotides are TGTGCCAGCAGCTTTTCGGGAGGGGACGGCTACGAGCAGTACTTC.

J is TRBJ1-2 and V is TRBV29-1; 8 bases align to TRBD1. The CDR3 has 13 amino acids. V was pared by 5 bases and J by 3 bases, with 5 bases of the junction left unmatched. Germline CDR1 is SQVTM and CDR2 is ANQGSEA. The CDR3, as DNA: TGCAGCGTTACCGGACAGGGAGACTATGGCTACACCTTC. Residues: CSVTGQGDYGYTF.

The chain joins TRBV28 to TRBJ1-4; D possibly corresponds to TRBD1 (6 bases). Trimming removed 4 bases from V and 4 bases from J, with 16 bases in between. This CDR3 is built from 16 residues. The germline gives CDR1 MDHEN, CDR2 SYDVKM. CDR3 sequence (DNA): TGTGCCAGCAGTTCCCCCTGGGGGCAGTTTAATGAAAAACTGTTTTTT. Translating it yields CASSSPWGQFNEKLFF.

This clone was observed a handful of times. This chain connects TRBV29-1 to TRBJ2-7; tentatively, D is TRBD2 (7 bases). V lost 0 bases and J lost 2, with 14 bases in between. Germline values: CDR1 SQVTM, CDR2 ANQGSEA. This CDR3 spans 15 amino acids. The DNA for the CDR3 is TGCAGCGTTGAAGAGGGGGGGACACTTACCTACGAGCAGTACTTC. Translation gives CSVEEGGTLTYEQYF.